This T cell receptor (beta chain) was observed in a study of T cell changes during pregnancy in multiple sclerosis. The protocol was immunoSEQ multiplex PCR, while the TCRdb copy is restricted to in-frame clones and leaves out a portion. Altogether about 69,000 clones are present, roughly 91% being singletons, with the ten largest covering about 0.31%. Germline V gives CDR1 SGHTA, CDR2 FQGTGA. The CDR3 consists of 16 residues. Trimming pared 4 bases from V and 2 bases from J, leaving 12 bases between. This clone was observed once. The TCR sequence derives from a female donor in good health, enrolled as a control in a pregnancy study. The specimen comprised CD4+ T cells from peripheral blood mononuclear cells, sampled in the third trimester of pregnancy. The chain has TRBV7-3 and TRBJ2-6, with D tentatively TRBD1 (5 bases). The CDR3 spells CASSSPGNAGANVLTF. For the CDR3, the DNA is TGTGCCAGCAGCTCCCCAGGGAATGCTGGGGCCAACGTCCTGACTTTC. Full variable domain (outside the CDR3, taken from reference TRBV7-3 and TRBJ2-6): GAGVSQTPSNKVTEKGKYVELRCDPISGHTALYWYRQSLGQGPEFLIYFQGTGAADDSGLPNDRFFAVRPEGSVSTLKIQRTERGDSAVYLCASSSPGNAGANVLTFGAGSRLTVL.